This entry is about one TCR beta chain. Germline-derived CDR1 and CDR2 are MNHNS and SASEGT. The length of the CDR3 is 13 residues. With V trimmed by 8 bases and J by 4 bases, 3 bases remained unmatched. PCR primers comprised 60 Vbeta and 13 Jbeta primers. Assay used: immunoSEQ multiplex PCR; TCRdb lists only in-frame clones, some missing. The sample lists roughly 86,000 clones, 60% to 80% occurring once. These data are taken from a study of cytomegalovirus exposure and HLA in healthy donors. For the study at large: One earlier analysis, a look at approximately 190 million T cells, found more than 100 million unique TCR beta sequences. HLA-typed donors contributed about 85 million unique TCRs, which were held in an early data release.

Sequencing was carried out using PBMCs. This chain connects TRBV6-1 to TRBJ2-1; TRBD2 agrees at 9 bases. The source of this sequence is a man aged 50-59 years in good health and CMV-seropositive. The CDR3 sequence: CASGTSRYNEQFF. In nucleotides, the CDR3 is TGTGCCAGCGGGACTAGCCGATACAATGAGCAGTTCTTC.